Shown below are 27 T cell receptor beta chains from a single sample sequenced in a study of neurological immune-mediated disorders (dated by TCRdb to the late 2010s). Library generation was performed with 5' RACE. For sequencing, an Illumina HiSeq 2500 was employed. TCRdb itself trimmed the public reads at Q25 with fastp, ran MiXCR and retained productive beta chains. Rows with a matching CDR3 protein are joined into one entry that keeps the most common DNA and genes. Counted in this sample were around 47,000 distinct CDR3 sequences; roughly 13% of them appeared once. Roughly 1.3% of the sample rests with the top ten. Sequencing was done on a sample of PBMCs. The receptors derive from a female donor in good health.

This clonotype was detected many times. The chain recombines TRBV12-3 or TRBV12-4 with TRBJ1-2; a weak D match, TRBD1 (5 bases). V was shortened by 10 bases and J by 4 bases, with 19 bases between the two germline ends. The CDR3 covers 14 residues. CDR3 loop: CATGQGGAIYGYTF. CDR3 nucleotide sequence: TGTGCCACCGGTCAGGGAGGGGCTATCTATGGCTACACCTTC.

This clonotype was counted many times. The chain couples TRBV6-4 to TRBJ1-5; no clear D. V shed 6 bases and J shed 0 bases, with 6 bases lying between them. From germline, CDR1 is MRHNA and CDR2 SNTAGT. The CDR3 loop spans 13 amino acids. In DNA, the CDR3 is TGTGCCAGCAGCCAAGGTAGCAATCAGCCCCAGCATTTT. This codes for CASSQGSNQPQHF.

In its sample, this clonotype was seen many times. The V and J genes are TRBV5-1 and TRBJ2-1; TRBD2 agrees at 11 bases. This CDR3 has 16 amino acids. Germline-derived CDR1 and CDR2 are SGHRS and YFSETQ. Germline trimming cut 1 base from V and 7 bases from J; bases unmatched to any gene: 7. CDR3 nucleotides: TGCGCCAGCAGCTTGACGGGACTAGCGGCTAAGAATGAGCAGTTCTTC. The encoded protein is CASSLTGLAAKNEQFF. Filled out from reference TRBV5-1 and TRBJ2-1, the complete variable domain reads KAGVTQTPRYLIKTRGQQVTLSCSPISGHRSVSWYQQTPGQGLQFLFEYFSETQRNKGNFPGRFSGRQFSNSRSEMNVSTLELGDSALYLCASSLTGLAAKNEQFFGPGTRLTVL.

This clonotype was detected many times. This chain joins TRBV5-1 and TRBJ2-7; 12 nucleotides agree with TRBD2. With 4 bases clipped from V and 6 bases from J, the junction kept 8 bases outside the gene matches. Germline V lookup: CDR1 SGHRS, CDR2 YFSETQ. The CDR3 has 15 residues. The CDR3: CASSLTSGRMTEQYF. DNA for the CDR3: TGCGCCAGCAGCCTGACTAGCGGGAGAATGACCGAGCAGTACTTC.

The chain carries TRBV7-2 and TRBJ2-3; 11 positions agree with TRBD1. This CDR3 spans 18 amino acids. The V gene end was trimmed by 5 bases and the J gene end by 6 bases; junction bases not matched to a gene: 16. The germline gives CDR1 SGHTA, CDR2 FQGNSA. The CDR3 DNA reads as TGTGCCAGCAGCCCGCGAAAACCCGGGACAGGGGGTTCGGATACGCAGTATTTT. It yields the protein CASSPRKPGTGGSDTQYF.

This clonotype was seen ten or more times. The chain uses TRBV5-1 and TRBJ2-2; D is ambiguous. Per the germline V gene, CDR1 is SGHRS and CDR2 is YFSETQ. V was cut by 3 bases and J by 0 bases, with 6 bases left in between. This CDR3 region has 14 residues. The CDR3 DNA reads as TGCGCCAGCAGCTACCAAGCGAACACCGGGGAGCTGTTTTTT. Its protein is CASSYQANTGELFF.

Ten or more counts support this clonotype. This chain connects TRBV5-1 to TRBJ2-2; 10 nucleotides line up with TRBD2. CDR3 length: 15 amino acids. The ends lost 1 base at V and 4 bases at J; junction bases unmatched: 1. Germline lookup yields CDR1 SGHRS and CDR2 YFSETQ. The CDR3 nucleotides are TGCGCCAGCAGCTTGAGCGGGGGGGCCACCGGGGAGCTGTTTTTT. Its protein is CASSLSGGATGELFF.

Remarks on this clonotype: This may be a read error: a much more frequent sequence differs by one nucleotide. The rearrangement joins TRBV3-1 to TRBJ1-3; D might be TRBD1 (5 bases). CDR1 is LGHDT, CDR2 YNNKEL, per germline (reference sequence). The length of the CDR3 is 15 residues. The CDR3 here is CASSQKTASGKTIYF. For the CDR3, the DNA is TGTGCCAGCAGCCAGAAGACAGCCTCTGGAAAAACCATATATTTT.

This clonotype turned up a few times. The gene calls are TRBV7-9 and TRBJ2-1; 8 nucleotides align to TRBD2. Germline-derived CDR1 and CDR2 are SEHNR and FQNEAQ (reference sequence). V lost 2 bases to trimming and J lost 6 bases; unmatched junction nucleotides: 12. The CDR3 is made up of 17 amino acids. The DNA for the CDR3 is TGTGCCAGCAGCTTACTAGTATCGGGACTAGTCCTCAATGAGCAGTTCTTC. Translated, it gives CASSLLVSGLVLNEQFF.

The chain couples TRBV6-5 to TRBJ2-2; 7 bases map to TRBD2. V lost 6 bases, J lost 1 base, and 8 bases stayed unmatched. The germline CDR1 and CDR2 sequences are MNHEY and SVGAGI. The CDR3 has 16 amino acids. CDR3 sequence: CASSLTSRVNTGELFF. CDR3 coding DNA: TGTGCCAGCAGCTTGACTAGCCGGGTGAACACCGGGGAGCTGTTTTTT.

This clonotype was counted ten times or more. This chain links TRBV5-6 with TRBJ2-7, with D possibly matching TRBD2 (5 bases). V lost 2 bases and J lost 3, with 9 bases in between. Germline assignment: CDR1 SGHDT and CDR2 YYEEEE. CDR3 length equals 13 residues. The CDR3, as DNA: TGTGCCAGCAGCTTCGGGGATAACTACGAGCAGTACTTC. Translation gives CASSFGDNYEQYF.

This clonotype was counted many times. CDR3 in DNA: TGCAGCGTTGAAGGGGTTGCCGGGGGGGAGACCCAGTACTTC. Its protein product is CSVEGVAGGETQYF. The rearrangement links TRBV29-1 to TRBJ2-5; TRBD2 matches 7 bases. Per the germline V gene, CDR1 is SQVTM and CDR2 is ANQGSEA. The length of the CDR3 is 14 residues. V dropped 1 base and J dropped 5; count of bases not matched to a gene: 7.

This clonotype was counted between two and nine times. The genes are TRBV6-1 and TRBJ2-7; D uncertain. Germline CDR1 reads MNHNS; CDR2 reads SASEGT. V was trimmed by 6 bases and J by 6 bases, leaving 15 bases between them. CDR3 length equals 13 residues. The CDR3 bases are TGTGCCAGCAGCCCCAACCCTCGTTTCGAGCAGTACTTC. Protein product: CASSPNPRFEQYF.

There are many counts of this clonotype. The V call is TRBV5-1, the J call TRBJ2-7; D may be TRBD1 or TRBD2 (5 bases each). Between the trimmed V and J ends, which lost 0 bases and 5 bases, there was a span of 15 bases. The CDR3 is 15 residues long. Per germline, CDR1 SGHRS and CDR2 YFSETQ. CDR3 bases: TGCGCCAGCAGCTTGGCCCCGGGACCCCAGGACGAGCAGTACTTC. Protein: CASSLAPGPQDEQYF.

The table lists this clonotype with many counts. The gene calls are TRBV6-5 and TRBJ2-7, with D perhaps matching TRBD2 (7 bases). The CDR3 has 13 residues. The germline gives CDR1 MNHEY, CDR2 SVGAGI. Trimming removed 6 bases from V and 5 bases from J, with 14 bases in between. The DNA for the CDR3 is TGTGCCAGCAGATCCGGGGGGCGGGACGAGCAGTACTTC. It translates to CASRSGGRDEQYF.

This clonotype has at least ten counts. This chain joins TRBV7-9 and TRBJ2-7; no reliable D call. This CDR3 spans 13 amino acids. Germline values: CDR1 SEHNR, CDR2 FQNEAQ (reference sequence). V was trimmed by 1 base and J by 3 bases, leaving 7 bases between them. CDR3 sequence (DNA): TGTGCCAGCAGCTTAGTAGAGTACTACGAGCAGTACTTC. Protein: CASSLVEYYEQYF.

This clonotype appeared many times. The J gene is TRBJ2-1, the V gene TRBV9; D unresolved. Trimming pared 3 bases from V and 1 base from J, leaving 8 bases between. Looked up from germline, CDR1 is SGDLS and CDR2 is YYNGEE. The CDR3 is 14 amino acids. The DNA of the CDR3 is TGTGCCAGCAGCGCGGACGGATCCTACAATGAGCAGTTCTTC. Protein product: CASSADGSYNEQFF.

This clonotype was seen many times. This chain uses TRBV6-5 with TRBJ1-1; TRBD1 might be the D (5 bases). Trimming took off 0 bases at V and 2 bases at J, with 16 bases between the two ends. The germline gives CDR1 MNHEY, CDR2 SVGAGI. This CDR3 is built from 17 residues. This chain's CDR3 is CASSYSNFARDNTEAFF. CDR3 DNA: TGTGCCAGCAGTTACTCGAATTTCGCCAGGGACAACACTGAAGCTTTCTTT.

This clonotype has ten or more counts. The genes are TRBV6-1 and TRBJ2-5; TRBD2 matches 8 bases. The CDR3 extends over 14 amino acids. Germline-derived CDR1 and CDR2 are MNHNS and SASEGT. Trimming at V came to 3 bases and at J to 1 base, leaving 1 base not matched to a gene. CDR3 protein: CASSDGGAQETQYF. CDR3 bases: TGTGCCAGCAGTGACGGGGGGGCCCAAGAGACCCAGTACTTC.

This clonotype came up many times. The chain employs TRBV5-1 and TRBJ2-7, with 7 bases that match TRBD2. Per the germline V gene, CDR1 is SGHRS and CDR2 is YFSETQ. Germline trimming cut 1 base from V and 5 bases from J; bases unmatched to any gene: 12. The CDR3 sequence is 16 residues long. Here the CDR3 DNA reads TGCGCCAGCAGCTTGCCCACGGGGCGGGAGATCGACGAGCAGTACTTC. Amino acids: CASSLPTGREIDEQYF.

This clonotype was recorded many times. The chain joins TRBV5-1 to TRBJ2-1, with 8 nucleotides matching TRBD2. V trimming: 4 bases; J trimming: 7 bases; junction bases outside the gene matches: 7. Germline lookup yields CDR1 SGHRS and CDR2 YFSETQ. There are 14 residues in the CDR3. The CDR3 DNA is TGCGCCAGCAGCCCCGTGCGGGGGGTAAATGAGCAGTTCTTC. This codes for CASSPVRGVNEQFF.

This clonotype was recorded at least ten times. V is TRBV5-1 and J is TRBJ2-6; D uncertain. The V and J ends lost 4 bases and 1 base respectively, with 6 bases between them. The CDR3 runs to 14 residues. The V gene's germline CDR1 is SGHRS and CDR2 YFSETQ. CDR3 amino acids: CASSRDSGANVLTF. The CDR3 DNA reads TGCGCCAGCAGCAGGGATTCTGGGGCCAACGTCCTGACTTTC. Full variable domain (remainder filled in from reference TRBV5-1 and TRBJ2-6): KAGVTQTPRYLIKTRGQQVTLSCSPISGHRSVSWYQQTPGQGLQFLFEYFSETQRNKGNFPGRFSGRQFSNSRSEMNVSTLELGDSALYLCASSRDSGANVLTFGAGSRLTVL.

This clonotype was seen repeatedly, ten times or more. The chain couples TRBV6-6 to TRBJ1-4; no definite D call. Germline loops: CDR1 MNHNY, CDR2 SVGAGI (reference sequence). Trimming removed 6 bases at V and 6 bases at J, with 14 bases between. The CDR3 is made up of 14 amino acids. The CDR3 bases are TGTGCCAGCAGCCGCGGTGGCTCCGATGAAAAACTGTTTTTT. This sequence encodes CASSRGGSDEKLFF.

This clonotype appeared many times. This rearrangement joins TRBV5-1 to TRBJ2-7, with D perhaps matching TRBD2 (6 bases). Trimming stripped 0 bases from V and 6 bases from J, with 16 bases between. Per germline, CDR1 SGHRS and CDR2 YFSETQ. The CDR3 consists of 15 residues. CDR3 coding DNA: TGCGCCAGCAGCTTGGGGGGTCAGGGAGGTCGCGAGCAGTACTTC. It encodes CASSLGGQGGREQYF.

This clonotype showed up many times. The rearrangement uses TRBV5-1 and TRBJ1-1; 9 bases fit TRBD1. Germline assignment: CDR1 SGHRS and CDR2 YFSETQ. V lost 4 bases, J lost 4 bases, and 5 bases stayed unmatched. The CDR3 spans 14 residues. CDR3 amino acids: CASSPGQGITEAFF. CDR3 nucleotides: TGCGCCAGCAGCCCTGGACAGGGGATCACTGAAGCTTTCTTT.

This clonotype showed up many times. The chain uses TRBV5-1 and TRBJ2-5, with 11 bases fitting TRBD2. With V trimmed by 2 bases and J by 5 bases, 11 bases remained unmatched. This CDR3 spans 17 amino acids. Looked up from germline, CDR1 is SGHRS and CDR2 is YFSETQ. CDR3 DNA sequence: TGCGCCAGCAGCTTCCTTAGCGGGGGGGCCGGTGAGGAGACCCAGTACTTC. This sequence encodes CASSFLSGGAGEETQYF.

This clonotype occurred many times. The V call is TRBV7-9, the J call TRBJ2-2, with 12 bases identical to TRBD2. After removal of 2 bases from V and 7 bases from J, the junction contained 11 bases not matched to a gene. Per the germline V gene, CDR1 is SEHNR and CDR2 is FQNEAQ (reference sequence). The CDR3 runs to 18 residues. Here the CDR3 DNA reads TGTGCCAGCAGCTTACCCCTCAGACTAGCGGGAGCGGTCGGGGAGCTGTTTTTT. Amino acid sequence: CASSLPLRLAGAVGELFF.